The source of this TCR beta chain is a study of OX40 agonist ivuxolimab in advanced cancers. This clone was recorded only once. In germline, CDR1 is SGDLS, CDR2 YYNGEE. The CDR3 consists of 18 residues. V lost 1 base and J lost 0, with 14 bases in between. Sequenced by immunoSEQ multiplex PCR; TCRdb stores in-frame clones only, minus some. Of roughly 76,000 clones in the sample, 88% were seen once. This rearrangement joins TRBV9 to TRBJ2-6; D is ambiguous. The TCR originated in an adult with an advanced solid tumor such as melanoma, head and neck, liver or kidney cancer. The sequenced sample was CD4+ or CD8+ T cells sorted from blood, obtained in a trial of the OX40 agonist ivuxolimab. DNA of the CDR3: TGTGCCAGCAGCGTACACGAGACGGTCGACTCTGGGGCCAACGTCCTGACTTTC. Residues: CASSVHETVDSGANVLTF.